This entry describes one T cell receptor (beta chain). The antigen remains undetermined. CDR1 KGHSH and CDR2 LQKENI come from the germline V gene. The CDR3 has 19 amino acids. The J segment lost 7 bases and the V segment lost 2 bases, leaving 19 bases of the junction unmatched. This entry belongs to a study of cytomegalovirus exposure and HLA in healthy donors. TCRdb's table, derived via immunoSEQ multiplex PCR, lists solely in-frame clones and lacks some. The repertoire holds tens of thousands of clones, with more than 85% as singletons. General study results and limits: Researchers catalogued roughly 150 TCR beta chains as cytomegalovirus-associated.

The receptor was derived from a woman aged 25 to 39 in good health and CMV-seronegative. The sequencing sample was made of PBMCs. This rearrangement joins TRBV18 to TRBJ1-2, with 10 bases identical to TRBD1. The CDR3 here is CASSPDRIRRGQGLVGYTF. Written as DNA, the CDR3 is TGTGCCAGCTCACCAGATCGTATTCGGCGGGGACAGGGGCTTGTTGGCTACACCTTC.